This T cell receptor (beta chain) was obtained from a study of blood T cell repertoires in COVID-19. Clones were sequenced by immunoSEQ multiplex PCR, and TCRdb holds only the in-frame ones, with some missing. The sample includes 150,000 to 200,000 clones, about four fifths seen only once; the top ten take about 3.7%. The V and J ends lost 6 bases and 3 bases, in that order; junction bases with no gene match: 4. Germline V gives CDR1 MDHEN, CDR2 SYDVKM. The CDR3 runs to 13 residues. The TCR comes from a woman aged 60 to 75 who had recovered from COVID-19. The J gene is TRBJ2-7, the V gene TRBV28; 8 bases match TRBD1. Specimen: PBMCs or T cells enriched from blood (not recorded which). The chain's CDR3 is CASRRTGGYEQYF. CDR3 DNA: TGTGCCAGCAGGCGAACAGGGGGCTACGAGCAGTACTTC.